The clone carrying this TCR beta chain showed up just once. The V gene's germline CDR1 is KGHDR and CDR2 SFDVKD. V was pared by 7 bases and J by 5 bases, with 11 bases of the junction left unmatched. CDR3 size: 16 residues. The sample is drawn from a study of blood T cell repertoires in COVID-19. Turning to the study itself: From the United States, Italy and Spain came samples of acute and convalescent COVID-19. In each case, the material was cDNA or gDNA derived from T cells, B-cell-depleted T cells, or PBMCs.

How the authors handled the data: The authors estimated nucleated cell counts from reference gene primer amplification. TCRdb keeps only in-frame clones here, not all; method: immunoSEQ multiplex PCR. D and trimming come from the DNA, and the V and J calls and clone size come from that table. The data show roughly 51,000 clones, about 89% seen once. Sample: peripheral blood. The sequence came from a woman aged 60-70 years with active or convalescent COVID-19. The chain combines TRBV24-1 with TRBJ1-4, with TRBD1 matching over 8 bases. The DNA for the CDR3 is TGTGCCACCAGCGGTGGACAGGGAACTGTGAATGAAAAACTGTTTTTT. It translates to CATSGGQGTVNEKLFF.